The present TCR beta chain was sequenced within a study of beta chain features in type 1 diabetes (dated by TCRdb to the late 2010s). With regard to the full study: Patients and healthy donors did not differ in mean age, gender distribution, total cell number or subset yield. A total of 100 million to 140 million sorted cells were examined across all samples, and the number of cells per subset was strongly correlated with RNA yield. In the study, recently diagnosed type 1 diabetes patients and matched healthy donors were compared on the TCRB repertoires of their sorted circulating CD4+ T cell subsets. Regulatory and stem cell-like memory subsets were isolated from only 8 patients and about eight healthy donors, whereas naive and central memory subsets came from all 30 or so donors.

From each donor, a single peripheral blood sample of about 110 mL on average was drawn into heparinised tubes. Naive, central memory, regulatory and stem cell-like memory CD4+ T cells were sorted on a BD FACSAria II using a panel including CD45RO, CCR7, CD25, CD127, CD95 and CD27. Every sorted population had a purity above 98%. PBMCs were separated immediately by Lymphoprep density gradient centrifugation and were stained directly, without being cultured. To minimize batch effects, samples were stained and sorted in pairs, one healthy donor with one patient per experiment. Paper-wide results and their limitations: Sequencing cDNA rather than genomic DNA could over-represent highly expressing activated cells, although activation and CD3 levels did not differ between groups. In all four CD4+ subsets, TCRB CDR3 length was moderately but significantly shorter in type 1 diabetes patients. At VDJ recombination sites, patients with type 1 diabetes made fewer insertions and deleted more nucleotides, a pattern implying thymic rearrangement abnormalities. Shorter templates might have been favored by PCR, but patient and control samples were amplified and corrected together, so both groups would have been affected equally by any skew. Only small numbers of individuals were included in the HLA sub-analyses, which left unresolved whether HLA type had any influence on TCRB rearrangement. The naive, central memory and regulatory TCRB repertoires appeared to resemble one another more closely among patients than among healthy donors.

Details on this clone: Its antigen specificity is not known. There are no base qualities to consult, and no much larger clone falls within one base.

The High Capacity cDNA Reverse Transcription Kit was used to reverse transcribe all of the isolated RNA, meaning that expressed TCRB transcripts were what got sequenced. Deep immunoSEQ sequencing was performed on naive, central memory and regulatory T cell samples, with an average of about 3.57 million total reads per sample. Sorted cells were lysed in RLT buffer and RNA was extracted with DNase-treated RNeasy Micro or Mini kits, depending on cell number. Each cell subset was processed on its own to prevent cross-contamination, while patient and healthy donor samples were processed together. The immunoSEQ multiplex PCR was used to amplify TCRB sequences from cDNA, generating 87-bp fragments that spanned the CDR3 region. Sequencing of the amplicons was performed on the Illumina HiSeq platform. Regarding the original processing steps: PCR bias was computationally corrected using synthetic template baselines, reads within Hamming distance 2 were collapsed, and singletons that could not be merged were discarded. Reads were aligned to IMGT to assign V, D and J genes, CDR3 length, and insertions or deletions at six rearrangement sites. Within each subset, clonotype counts were normalized to sorted cell number, after which true diversity and Gini coefficients were computed with the tcR R package. The overlap coefficient, calculated on TCRB nucleotide sequences, was used to measure repertoire sharing. TCRdb obtained this table from immuneACCESS and retained in-frame rearrangements with V and J assigned. These tables miss some clones; where compared with another copy, unresolved V genes account for less than half of the shortfall, and the remainder is unexplained. The V and J calls and clone size were taken over from that table, and D and trimming were inferred from the DNA. Here the sample has roughly 130,000 clones; about 15% occur a single time. Jointly, the top ten make up about 2.1% of the sample.

The CDR3 measures 13 amino acids from cysteine to phenylalanine. The read is trimmed to its CDR3 DNA, 39 bases read in frame from base 1. Trimming at the junction amounts to 7 bases on V and 5 bases on J, and the germline ends lie 12 bases apart. CDR1 SNHLY and CDR2 FYNNEI are derived from the germline V gene. The V and J segments used are TRBV2 and TRBJ2-1, with the D assignment possibly TRBD1 or TRBD2, given 6 matching bases for each. This clonotype was obtained from a man aged 30 to 45 with type 1 diabetes. Input material: central memory CD4+ T cells from blood. At the DNA level, the sequence is TGTGCCAGCACTCGGGGGCCGAACAATGAGCAGTTCTTC. It specifies CASTRGPNNEQFF.